The 20 T cell receptor beta chains listed next were all sequenced from one sample in a study of OX40 agonist ivuxolimab in advanced cancers. This table comes from immunoSEQ multiplex PCR, and its TCRdb copy is limited to in-frame clones, with some not included. Altogether some 87,000 clones are present, roughly 88% being singletons, with the ten largest covering roughly 0.7%. Source: CD4+ or CD8+ T cells sorted from blood, taken in a trial of the OX40 agonist ivuxolimab. These receptors were obtained from an adult with an advanced solid tumor such as melanoma, head and neck, liver or kidney cancer.

The chain employs TRBV11-2 and TRBJ2-7; D uncertain. Trimming took 0 bases from V and 2 from J, leaving 8 bases between them. Germline V lookup: CDR1 SGHAT, CDR2 FQNNGV. This CDR3 is built from 14 residues. The CDR3 here is CASSLERQAYEQYF. CDR3 nucleotide sequence: TGTGCCAGCAGCTTAGAAAGACAAGCCTACGAGCAGTACTTC. Looking up the rest from reference TRBV11-2 and TRBJ2-7 gives the full variable domain: EAGVAQSPRYKIIEKRQSVAFWCNPISGHATLYWYQQILGQGPKLLIQFQNNGVVDDSQLPKDRFSAERLKGVDSTLKIQPAKLEDSAVYLCASSLERQAYEQYFGPGTRLTVT.

This clone showed up just once. This sequence joins TRBV10-3 and TRBJ2-5, with D perhaps matching TRBD1 (6 bases). V lost 6 bases to trimming and J lost 4 bases, with 18 bases between them. In germline, CDR1 is ENHRY, CDR2 SYGVKD. The CDR3 spans 15 residues. CDR3 coding DNA: TGTGCCATCAGGGGGGCAGGGGATGTACCAGAGACCCAGTACTTC. It specifies CAIRGAGDVPETQYF.

This clone turned up a few times. The chain employs TRBV2 and TRBJ2-6; D gene uncertain. The germline V gene encodes CDR1 SNHLY and CDR2 FYNNEI. The V gene lost 0 bases and the J gene lost 0 bases, with 9 bases spanning the gap. This CDR3 is 17 amino acids long. The CDR3 here is CASSEAKGPSGANVLTF. The CDR3 bases are TGTGCCAGCAGTGAAGCGAAAGGCCCCTCTGGGGCCAACGTCCTGACTTTC.

The V and J genes are TRBV19 and TRBJ2-7; D is perhaps TRBD1 or TRBD2 (6 bases each). This CDR3 is built from 14 residues. Germline assignment: CDR1 LNHDA and CDR2 SQIVND (reference sequence). V was cut by 11 bases and J by 0 bases, with 17 bases left in between. The CDR3 DNA reads TGTGCCTCCCGGGACGGGGGCGCCTCCTACGAGCAGTACTTC. This gives the protein CASRDGGASYEQYF.

The rearrangement uses TRBV5-6 and TRBJ2-1; 12 nucleotides line up with TRBD2. Germline V gene data show CDR1 as SGHDT and CDR2 as YYEEEE. The CDR3 loop spans 16 amino acids. V lost 3 bases to trimming and J lost 7 bases; unmatched junction nucleotides: 8. CDR3 in DNA: TGTGCCAGCAGCTCCCGACTAGCGGGAGTAGGGAATGAGCAGTTCTTC. This sequence encodes CASSSRLAGVGNEQFF.

The chain employs TRBV2 and TRBJ1-4; D is uncertain. The V end was cut by 1 base, the J end by 3 bases, with 9 bases between. CDR1 and CDR2 from the germline V gene are SNHLY and FYNNEI. This CDR3 is 15 amino acids long. CDR3: CASSEGGLPNEKLFF. The CDR3 nucleotides are TGTGCCAGCAGTGAAGGCGGACTCCCTAATGAAAAACTGTTTTTT.

V and J are TRBV7-2 and TRBJ1-5; D unclear. The CDR3 runs 13 residues. Looked up from germline, CDR1 is SGHTA and CDR2 is FQGNSA. V was clipped by 6 bases and J by 3 bases, with 9 bases between them. CDR3 in DNA: TGTGCCAGCAGGGAGGGCCCCAATCAGCCCCAGCATTTT. Translation gives CASREGPNQPQHF.

The rearrangement joins TRBV19 to TRBJ2-1; 13 positions agree with TRBD2. This CDR3 has 15 amino acids. In germline, CDR1 is LNHDA, CDR2 SQIVND (reference sequence). V gave up 3 bases and J gave up 8 bases; unmatched junction bases: 4. The CDR3 region has the DNA TGTGCCAGTAGTATTCGGACTAGCGGGAGCCATGAGCAGTTCTTC. Translation: CASSIRTSGSHEQFF.

This clone has more than one count but fewer than ten. The chain employs TRBV19 and TRBJ2-1, with 11 nucleotides matching TRBD2. CDR3 length equals 21 residues. The ends lost 5 bases at V and 4 bases at J; junction bases unmatched: 22. CDR1 and CDR2 from the germline V gene are LNHDA and SQIVND (reference sequence). The DNA of the CDR3 is TGTGCCAGTAGTCGGGGCGACAGGGGTGTGTTAGCGGGAGGGACTTACAATGAGCAGTTCTTC. Translating it yields CASSRGDRGVLAGGTYNEQFF.

The rearrangement uses TRBV7-8 and TRBJ1-3; no reliable D call. V gave up 5 bases and J gave up 0 bases, with 17 bases separating them. CDR3 length equals 17 residues. Germline CDR1 reads SGHVS; CDR2 reads FQNEAQ. CDR3 region: CASSRYALGLSGNTIYF. CDR3 in DNA: TGTGCCAGCAGCCGGTACGCCTTAGGACTCTCTGGAAACACCATATATTTT.

The chain is built from TRBV9 and TRBJ2-1, with D unresolved. Germline lookup yields CDR1 SGDLS and CDR2 YYNGEE. Trimming took off 2 bases at V and 10 bases at J, with 19 bases between the two ends. The CDR3 contains 15 residues. Here the CDR3 reads CASSVRLGSWVEQFF. The CDR3 region has the DNA TGTGCCAGCAGCGTTCGGCTCGGTAGTTGGGTGGAGCAGTTCTTC. The full variable domain, rest sourced from reference TRBV9 and TRBJ2-1, is DSGVTQTPKHLITATGQRVTLRCSPRSGDLSVYWYQQSLDQGLQFLIQYYNGEERAKGNILERFSAQQFPDLHSELNLSSLELGDSALYFCASSVRLGSWVEQFFGPGTRLTVL.

V is TRBV27 and J is TRBJ1-6; D is uncertain. With 2 bases removed from V and 0 bases from J, the gap between germline ends came to 8 bases. This CDR3 region has 16 residues. CDR1 and CDR2 (germline): MNHEY, SMNVEV (reference sequence). CDR3 region: CASSLGTRSYNSPLHF. In DNA, the CDR3 is TGTGCCAGCAGTTTAGGCACTCGCTCCTATAATTCACCCCTCCACTTT.

This clone was seen once. This chain uses TRBV19 with TRBJ2-3; 8 bases line up with TRBD2. Germline trimming cut 7 bases from V and 1 base from J; bases unmatched to any gene: 7. Germline V gene lookup returns CDR1 LNHDA and CDR2 SQIVND (reference sequence). This CDR3 comprises 15 residues. The CDR3 loop reads CASKDSGKGTDTQYF. In DNA form, the CDR3 reads TGTGCCAGTAAAGATAGCGGGAAGGGCACAGATACGCAGTATTTT.

About this clone: The same CDR3 arises from other DNA sequences in this sample as well. V usage is TRBV27 and J usage is TRBJ2-4, with TRBD1 identical over 8 bases. The V segment lost 5 bases and the J segment 0 bases; nucleotides outside the gene matches: 6. Germline loops: CDR1 MNHEY, CDR2 SMNVEV (reference sequence). The CDR3 loop spans 16 amino acids. The CDR3 sequence is CASSPQGALAKNIQYF. Written as DNA, the CDR3 is TGTGCCAGCAGTCCGCAGGGGGCCCTAGCCAAAAACATTCAGTACTTC.

The chain combines TRBV19 with TRBJ2-7, with 9 nucleotides matching TRBD1. V was pared by 4 bases and J by 9 bases, with 10 bases of the junction left unmatched. Germline-derived CDR1 and CDR2 are LNHDA and SQIVND (reference sequence). The CDR3 runs to 14 residues. This CDR3 reads CASSTGRQGVGQYF. In DNA form, the CDR3 reads TGTGCCAGTAGTACCGGACGACAGGGGGTAGGGCAGTACTTC.

The CDR3 region is CASSLQVGEKLFF. CDR3 sequence (DNA): TGTGCCAGCAGCCTACAGGTGGGGGAAAAACTGTTTTTT. This sequence joins TRBV14 and TRBJ1-4, with D perhaps matching TRBD1 (5 bases). The germline V gene has CDR1 SGHDN and CDR2 FVKESK. The CDR3 totals 13 residues. Trimming pared 4 bases from V and 8 bases from J, leaving 11 bases between.

V usage is TRBV2 and J usage is TRBJ1-3; D gene uncertain. Trimming stripped 5 bases from V and 0 bases from J, with 11 bases between. Germline CDR1 and CDR2: SNHLY and FYNNEI. The CDR3 length is 15 residues. The CDR3, as DNA: TGTGCCAGCAGTACGACCGACGACTCTGGAAACACCATATATTTT. Translated, it gives CASSTTDDSGNTIYF.

V usage is TRBV11-2 and J usage is TRBJ2-7, with D unresolved. The CDR3 spans 13 residues. CDR1 is SGHAT and CDR2 is FQNNGV in the germline V gene. V was clipped by 6 bases and J by 3 bases, with 12 bases between them. Here the CDR3 reads CASRHLRRYEQYF. CDR3 sequence (DNA): TGTGCCAGCAGGCACCTAAGGCGCTACGAGCAGTACTTC.

The J gene is TRBJ1-6, the V gene TRBV2; D unresolved. This CDR3 comprises 13 residues. Trimming pared 3 bases from V and 10 bases from J, leaving 10 bases between. Looked up from germline, CDR1 is SNHLY and CDR2 is FYNNEI. As DNA, the CDR3 is TGTGCCAGCAGTGACGAGGGCAACTCACCCCTCCACTTT. It encodes CASSDEGNSPLHF.

The rearrangement joins TRBV9 to TRBJ2-2; D perhaps matches TRBD2 (5 bases). From germline, CDR1 is SGDLS and CDR2 YYNGEE. The CDR3 loop spans 16 amino acids. V lost 0 bases, J lost 0 bases, and 9 bases lay in between. CDR3 region: CASSVASGSNTGELFF. As DNA, the CDR3 is TGTGCCAGCAGCGTAGCGAGCGGTTCGAACACCGGGGAGCTGTTTTTT.